This passage covers 10 T cell receptor beta chains from one sample sequenced in a study of OX40 agonist ivuxolimab in advanced cancers. Some clones are missing from TCRdb's copy, which holds only in-frame ones; the method was immunoSEQ multiplex PCR. In the table there are 9,500 to 15,000 clones, about 69% of which are singletons. The sequences come from CD4+ or CD8+ T cells sorted from blood, collected in a trial of the OX40 agonist ivuxolimab. All receptors derive from an adult with an advanced solid tumor such as melanoma, head and neck, liver or kidney cancer.

The chain is built from TRBV6-6 and TRBJ2-2; D possibly corresponds to TRBD2 (7 bases). The CDR3 is made up of 15 amino acids. Trimming removed 2 bases from V and 7 bases from J, with 14 bases in between. CDR1 and CDR2 (germline): MNHNY, SVGAGI (reference sequence). The CDR3 protein is CASSYGGGQVGELFF. Written as DNA, the CDR3 is TGTGCCAGCAGTTACGGGGGGGGGCAGGTCGGGGAGCTGTTTTTT.

The CDR3 protein is CATSSHRGGAEQYF. As DNA, the CDR3 is TGTGCCACCAGCAGTCACAGGGGCGGGGCCGAGCAGTACTTC. V is TRBV15 and J is TRBJ2-7; D might be TRBD1 (7 bases). The CDR3 length is 14 residues. V shed 3 bases and J shed 6 bases, with 15 bases lying between them. Germline CDR1 is LNHNV and CDR2 is YYDKDF (reference sequence). Filled out from reference TRBV15 and TRBJ2-7, the complete variable domain reads DAMVIQNPRYQVTQFGKPVTLSCSQTLNHNVMYWYQQKSSQAPKLLFHYYDKDFNNEADTPDNFQSRRPNTSFCFLDIRSPGLGDTAMYLCATSSHRGGAEQYFGPGTRLTVT.

V usage is TRBV4-1 and J usage is TRBJ2-3; D not resolved. The CDR3 covers 16 residues. Trimming removed 1 base from V and 0 bases from J, with 11 bases in between. Germline V gene data show CDR1 as MGHRA and CDR2 as YSYEKL. In nucleotides, the CDR3 is TGCGCCAGCAGCCAAGCTATGAGGCCTAGCACAGATACGCAGTATTTT. Translating gives CASSQAMRPSTDTQYF.

The chain carries TRBV4-3 and TRBJ1-4; TRBD1 is a possible D gene (6 bases). Trimming removed 0 bases from V and 0 bases from J, with 11 bases in between. CDR3 size: 17 residues. The V gene's germline CDR1 is LGHNA and CDR2 YSLEER. CDR3 in DNA: TGCGCCAGCAGCCAAGATGAGGGGGTCGCAACTAATGAAAAACTGTTTTTT. Its translation is CASSQDEGVATNEKLFF.

The CDR3 sequence is CASFFGEAGELFF. In DNA form, the CDR3 reads TGTGCCAGCTTCTTTGGGGAGGCCGGGGAGCTGTTTTTT. This chain connects TRBV6-1 to TRBJ2-2; possibly TRBD2 for D (6 bases). V was trimmed by 8 bases and J by 6 bases, leaving 13 bases between them. Germline V CDR1 and CDR2: MNHNS, SASEGT. The CDR3 spans 13 residues.

The V and J genes are TRBV19 and TRBJ1-2; 7 positions agree with TRBD1. Germline V CDR1 and CDR2: LNHDA, SQIVND (reference sequence). V trimming: 8 bases; J trimming: 4 bases; junction bases outside the gene matches: 4. The CDR3 runs to 12 residues. Here the CDR3 reads CASGGGSYGYTF. In nucleotides, the CDR3 is TGTGCCAGTGGAGGGGGCAGCTATGGCTACACCTTC.

This chain links TRBV4-2 with TRBJ2-5, with D perhaps TRBD1 (5 bases). With 4 bases removed from V and 5 bases from J, the gap between germline ends came to 17 bases. In germline, CDR1 is LGHNA, CDR2 YNFKEQ. The CDR3 loop spans 15 amino acids. CDR3: CASSRAAAGSETQYF. The CDR3 DNA is TGTGCCAGCAGCCGAGCCGCCGCAGGGTCGGAGACCCAGTACTTC.

The chain has TRBV4-3 and TRBJ1-4; D unclear. The CDR3 covers 17 residues. The V end was cut by 0 bases, the J end by 2 bases, with 13 bases between. Germline V gene lookup returns CDR1 LGHNA and CDR2 YSLEER. The CDR3 loop is CASSQDIGTLTNEKLFF. The CDR3 DNA is TGCGCCAGCAGCCAAGATATAGGTACACTTACTAATGAAAAACTGTTTTTT.

The chain recombines TRBV6-5 with TRBJ2-7, with 7 bases identical to TRBD1. This CDR3 comprises 13 residues. Per the germline V gene, CDR1 is MNHEY and CDR2 is SVGAGI. The ends lost 0 bases at V and 9 bases at J; junction bases unmatched: 5. CDR3 coding DNA: TGTGCCAGCAGTTACTCGCAGGGGGATGTGCAGTACTTC. Translating gives CASSYSQGDVQYF.

This clone was observed once. V gene TRBV11-3 combines with J gene TRBJ1-1; 7 bases align to TRBD1. The CDR3 covers 13 residues. V lost 5 bases to trimming and J lost 2 bases; unmatched junction nucleotides: 2. Germline V lookup: CDR1 SGHNT, CDR2 YENEEA. CDR3 sequence: CASSDRDNTEAFF. The CDR3 bases are TGTGCCAGCAGCGACAGGGACAACACTGAAGCTTTCTTT.